This T cell receptor beta chain was sequenced for a study of glioma-infiltrating T cells. This clonotype was counted only a few times. Its antigen remains unknown. Germline CDR1 MNHNS, CDR2 SASEGT. CDR3 length: 15 residues. V was cut by 5 bases and J by 4 bases, with 16 bases left in between. Findings and caveats of the study: Gliomas, especially low-grade, showed above-expected tissue-blood divergence; non-neoplastic patients showed below.

Using RNA template, CDR3s of TCR alpha and beta were amplified with iRepertoire arm-PCR. Tissue mRNA or PBMC total RNA, about 85-400 ng, went into one-step reverse transcription and amplification. TCRdb processed the multiplex PCR reads anew with MiXCR; each CDR3 protein has one entry. This table holds about 140,000 distinct CDR3 sequences, around 40% found once. The sample was glioma tissue, nonneoplastic brain tissue, or PBMCs (not recorded which). This sequence originates from a human donor with low-grade glioma or glioblastoma, undergoing nonglioma brain surgery, or in good health (not recorded which). The chain has TRBV6-1 and TRBJ2-3; D may match TRBD1 or TRBD2 (5 bases each). This CDR3 reads CASSSRAPGPDTQYF. CDR3 DNA: TGTGCCAGCAGTAGCAGGGCACCGGGGCCAGATACGCAGTATTTT.